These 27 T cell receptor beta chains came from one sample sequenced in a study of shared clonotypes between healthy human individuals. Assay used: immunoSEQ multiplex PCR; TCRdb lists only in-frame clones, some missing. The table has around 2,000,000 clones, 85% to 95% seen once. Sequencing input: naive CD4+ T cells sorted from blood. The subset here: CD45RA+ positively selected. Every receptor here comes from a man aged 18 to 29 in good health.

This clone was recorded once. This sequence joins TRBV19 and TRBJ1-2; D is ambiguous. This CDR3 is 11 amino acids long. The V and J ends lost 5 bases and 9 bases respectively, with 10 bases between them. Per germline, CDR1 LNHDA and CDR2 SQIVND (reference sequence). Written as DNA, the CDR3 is TGTGCCAGTAGTGCAGACACGCGCTACACCTTC. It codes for CASSADTRYTF. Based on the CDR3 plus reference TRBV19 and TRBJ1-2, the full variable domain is DGGITQSPKYLFRKEGQNVTLSCEQNLNHDAMYWYRQDPGQGLRLIYYSQIVNDFQKGDIAEGYSVSREKKESFPLTVTSAQKNPTAFYLCASSADTRYTFGSGTRLTVV.

CDR3 loop: CASSLTGMNTEAFF. The CDR3 region has the DNA TGTGCCAGCAGCTTAACGGGCATGAACACTGAAGCTTTCTTT. This chain joins TRBV7-9 and TRBJ1-1; D is uncertain. Per germline, CDR1 SEHNR and CDR2 FQNEAQ (reference sequence). This CDR3 comprises 14 residues. V was cut by 2 bases and J by 0 bases, with 7 bases left in between.

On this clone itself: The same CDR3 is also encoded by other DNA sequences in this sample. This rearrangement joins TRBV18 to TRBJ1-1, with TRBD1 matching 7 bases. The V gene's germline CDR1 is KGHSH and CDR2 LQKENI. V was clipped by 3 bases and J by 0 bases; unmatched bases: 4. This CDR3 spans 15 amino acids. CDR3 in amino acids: CASSPSTGLNTEAFF. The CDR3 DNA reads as TGTGCCAGCTCACCCTCGACAGGGTTGAACACTGAAGCTTTCTTT. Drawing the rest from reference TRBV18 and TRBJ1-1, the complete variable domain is NAGVMQNPRHLVRRRGQEARLRCSPMKGHSHVYWYRQLPEEGLKFMVYLQKENIIDESGMPKERFSAEFPKEGPSILRIQQVVRGDSAAYFCASSPSTGLNTEAFFGQGTRLTVV.

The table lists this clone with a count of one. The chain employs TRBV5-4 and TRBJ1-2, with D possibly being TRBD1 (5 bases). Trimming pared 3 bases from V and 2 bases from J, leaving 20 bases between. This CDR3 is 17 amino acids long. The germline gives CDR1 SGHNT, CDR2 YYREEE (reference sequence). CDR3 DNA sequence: TGTGCCAGCAGCTCGCCGGAGCAGGGCCGGGGGAACTATGGCTACACCTTC. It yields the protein CASSSPEQGRGNYGYTF.

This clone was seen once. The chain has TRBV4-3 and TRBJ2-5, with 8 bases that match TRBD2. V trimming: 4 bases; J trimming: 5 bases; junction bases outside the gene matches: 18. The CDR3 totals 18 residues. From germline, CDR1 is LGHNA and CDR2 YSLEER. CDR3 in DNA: TGCGCCAGCAGCCCGACCGAGTTTTGGCGGGAGGTGGAGGAGACCCAGTACTTC. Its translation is CASSPTEFWREVEETQYF.

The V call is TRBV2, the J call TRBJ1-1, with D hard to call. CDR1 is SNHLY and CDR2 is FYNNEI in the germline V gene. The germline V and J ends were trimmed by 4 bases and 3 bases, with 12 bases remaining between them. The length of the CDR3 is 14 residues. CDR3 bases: TGTGCCAGCAGTGTTACGGGAACGGACACTGAAGCTTTCTTT. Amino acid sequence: CASSVTGTDTEAFF.

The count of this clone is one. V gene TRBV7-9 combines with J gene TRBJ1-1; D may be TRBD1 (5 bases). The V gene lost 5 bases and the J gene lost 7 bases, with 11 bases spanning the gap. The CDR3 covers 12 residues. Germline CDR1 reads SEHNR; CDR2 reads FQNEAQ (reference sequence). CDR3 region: CASSPTGVEAFF. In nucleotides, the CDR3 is TGTGCCAGCAGCCCGACGGGGGTTGAAGCTTTCTTT.

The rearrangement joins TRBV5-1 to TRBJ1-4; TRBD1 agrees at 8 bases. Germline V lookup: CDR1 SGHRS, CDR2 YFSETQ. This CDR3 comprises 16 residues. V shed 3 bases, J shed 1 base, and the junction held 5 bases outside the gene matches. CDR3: CASSWAGQGTNEKLFF. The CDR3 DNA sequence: TGCGCCAGCAGCTGGGCTGGACAGGGAACTAATGAAAAACTGTTTTTT. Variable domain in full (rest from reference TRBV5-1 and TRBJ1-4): KAGVTQTPRYLIKTRGQQVTLSCSPISGHRSVSWYQQTPGQGLQFLFEYFSETQRNKGNFPGRFSGRQFSNSRSEMNVSTLELGDSALYLCASSWAGQGTNEKLFFGSGTQLSVL.

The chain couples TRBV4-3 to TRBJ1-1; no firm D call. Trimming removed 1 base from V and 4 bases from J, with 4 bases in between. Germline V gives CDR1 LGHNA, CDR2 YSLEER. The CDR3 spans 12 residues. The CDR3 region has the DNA TGCGCCAGCAGCCAAGGTCCCACTGAAGCTTTCTTT. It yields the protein CASSQGPTEAFF.

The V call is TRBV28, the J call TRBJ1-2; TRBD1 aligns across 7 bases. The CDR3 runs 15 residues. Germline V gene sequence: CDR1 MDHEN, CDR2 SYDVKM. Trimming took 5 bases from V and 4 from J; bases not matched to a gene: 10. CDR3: CASSPGTAVRYGYTF. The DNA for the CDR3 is TGTGCCAGCAGTCCCGGGACAGCTGTCCGCTATGGCTACACCTTC.

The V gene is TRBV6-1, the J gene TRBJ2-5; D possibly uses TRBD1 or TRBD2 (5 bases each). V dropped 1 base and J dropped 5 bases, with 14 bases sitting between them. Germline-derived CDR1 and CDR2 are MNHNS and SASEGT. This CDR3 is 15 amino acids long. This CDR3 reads CASSEGGRTRETQYF. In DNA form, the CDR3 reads TGTGCCAGCAGTGAAGGGGGACGGACAAGGGAGACCCAGTACTTC.

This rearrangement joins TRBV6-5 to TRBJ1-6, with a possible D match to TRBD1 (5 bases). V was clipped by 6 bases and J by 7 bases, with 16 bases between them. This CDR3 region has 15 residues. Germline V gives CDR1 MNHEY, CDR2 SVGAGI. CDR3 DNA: TGTGCCAGCAGCTCGACCTCCGGGGCCAATTCACCCCTCCACTTT. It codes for CASSSTSGANSPLHF.

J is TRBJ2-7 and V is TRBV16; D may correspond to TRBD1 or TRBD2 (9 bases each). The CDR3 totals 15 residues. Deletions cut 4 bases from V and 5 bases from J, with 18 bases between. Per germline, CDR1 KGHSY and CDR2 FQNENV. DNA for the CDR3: TGTGCCAGCAGCCCTACAGGGGGCGGGAGGGACGAGCAGTACTTC. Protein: CASSPTGGGRDEQYF.

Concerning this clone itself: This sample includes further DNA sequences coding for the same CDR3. As DNA, the CDR3 is TGTGCCAGCAGCTTACCAGGGGCTGGAAACACCATATATTTT. Its translation is CASSLPGAGNTIYF. This rearrangement joins TRBV7-2 to TRBJ1-3, with D tentatively TRBD1 (6 bases). CDR3 length: 14 residues. CDR1 and CDR2 (germline): SGHTA, FQGNSA. The V end was cut by 2 bases, the J end by 2 bases, with 7 bases between. The entire variable domain, with the rest obtained from reference TRBV7-2 and TRBJ1-3, is as follows: GAGVSQSPSNKVTEKGKDVELRCDPISGHTALYWYRQSLGQGLEFLIYFQGNSAPDKSGLPSDRFSAERTGGSVSTLTIQRTQQEDSAVYLCASSLPGAGNTIYFGEGSWLTVV.

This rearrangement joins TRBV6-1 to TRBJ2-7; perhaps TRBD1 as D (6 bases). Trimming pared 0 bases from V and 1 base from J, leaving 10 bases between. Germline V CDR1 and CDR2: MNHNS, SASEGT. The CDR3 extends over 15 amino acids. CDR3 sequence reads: CASSEAGTLSYEQYF. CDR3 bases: TGTGCCAGCAGTGAAGCCGGGACATTATCCTACGAGCAGTACTTC.

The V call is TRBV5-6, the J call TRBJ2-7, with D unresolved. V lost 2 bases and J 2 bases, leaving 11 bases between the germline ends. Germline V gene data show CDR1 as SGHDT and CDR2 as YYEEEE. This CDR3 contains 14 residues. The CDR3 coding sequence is TGTGCCAGCAGCTTAGACACGAGCCCCTACGAGCAGTACTTC. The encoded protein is CASSLDTSPYEQYF.

The CDR3 bases are TGCGCCAGCAGCCGGGATAACACCGGGGAGCTGTTTTTT. As protein: CASSRDNTGELFF. This chain links TRBV5-1 with TRBJ2-2; tentative D call: TRBD2 (5 bases). Germline V CDR1 and CDR2: SGHRS, YFSETQ. The CDR3 consists of 13 residues. V was shortened by 4 bases and J by 2 bases, with 6 bases between the two germline ends. The full variable domain, rest sourced from reference TRBV5-1 and TRBJ2-2, is KAGVTQTPRYLIKTRGQQVTLSCSPISGHRSVSWYQQTPGQGLQFLFEYFSETQRNKGNFPGRFSGRQFSNSRSEMNVSTLELGDSALYLCASSRDNTGELFFGEGSRLTVL.

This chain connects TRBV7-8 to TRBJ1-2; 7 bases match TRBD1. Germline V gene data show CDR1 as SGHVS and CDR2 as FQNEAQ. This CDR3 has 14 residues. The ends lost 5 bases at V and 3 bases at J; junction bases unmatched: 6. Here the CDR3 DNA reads TGTGCCAGCAGCGCCGACAGGGTCTACTATGGCTACACCTTC. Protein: CASSADRVYYGYTF.

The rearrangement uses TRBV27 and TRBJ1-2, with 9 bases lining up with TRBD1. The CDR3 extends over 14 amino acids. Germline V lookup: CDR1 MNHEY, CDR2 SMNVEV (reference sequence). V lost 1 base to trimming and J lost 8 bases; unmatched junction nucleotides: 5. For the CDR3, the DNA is TGTGCCAGCAGTTTATGGGGACAGGGCTGGGGCTACACCTTC. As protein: CASSLWGQGWGYTF.

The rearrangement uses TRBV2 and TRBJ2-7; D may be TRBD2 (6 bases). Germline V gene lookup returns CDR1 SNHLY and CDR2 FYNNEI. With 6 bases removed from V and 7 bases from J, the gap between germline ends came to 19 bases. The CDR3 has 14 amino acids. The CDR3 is CASSQLALLVEQYF. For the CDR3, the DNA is TGTGCCAGCAGCCAACTAGCCCTCTTAGTTGAGCAGTACTTC.

The CDR3 spells CASSEWGWGQYF. The CDR3, as DNA: TGTGCCAGCAGTGAATGGGGGTGGGGCCAGTACTTC. The V gene is TRBV25-1, the J gene TRBJ2-5; the D call may be TRBD1 or TRBD2 (5 bases each). Germline loops: CDR1 MGHDK, CDR2 SYGVNS. This CDR3 is 12 amino acids long. V dropped 1 base and J dropped 10 bases, with 10 bases sitting between them.

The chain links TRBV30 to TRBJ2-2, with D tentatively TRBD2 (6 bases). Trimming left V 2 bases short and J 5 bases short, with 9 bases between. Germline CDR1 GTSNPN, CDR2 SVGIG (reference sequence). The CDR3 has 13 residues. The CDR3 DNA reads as TGTGCCTGGAGTAAGGGGAGGACCGGGGAGCTGTTTTTT. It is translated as CAWSKGRTGELFF.

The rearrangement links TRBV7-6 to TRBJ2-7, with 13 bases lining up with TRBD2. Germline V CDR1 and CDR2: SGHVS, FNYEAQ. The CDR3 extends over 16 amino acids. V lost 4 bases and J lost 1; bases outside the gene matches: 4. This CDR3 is CASSSRTSGGSYEQYF. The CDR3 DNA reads TGTGCCAGCAGCTCCCGGACTAGCGGGGGATCCTACGAGCAGTACTTC. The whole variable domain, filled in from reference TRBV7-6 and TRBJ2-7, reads GAGVSQSPRYKVTKRGQDVALRCDPISGHVSLYWYRQALGQGPEFLTYFNYEAQQDKSGLPNDRFSAERPEGSISTLTIQRTEQRDSAMYRCASSSRTSGGSYEQYFGPGTRLTVT.

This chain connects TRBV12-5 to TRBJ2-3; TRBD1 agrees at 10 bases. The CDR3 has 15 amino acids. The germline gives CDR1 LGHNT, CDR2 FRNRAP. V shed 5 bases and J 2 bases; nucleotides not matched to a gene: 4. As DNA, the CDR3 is TGTGCTAGTGGTCCCGGGACAGGGGACACAGATACGCAGTATTTT. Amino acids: CASGPGTGDTDTQYF.

As DNA, the CDR3 is TGTGCCAGCAGTGAAGGGCCAGGGTTCTACGAGCAGTACTTC. Translated, it gives CASSEGPGFYEQYF. The chain carries TRBV6-1 and TRBJ2-7; TRBD1 is a possible D gene (5 bases). With 1 base removed from V and 3 bases from J, the gap between germline ends came to 10 bases. Germline V gene data show CDR1 as MNHNS and CDR2 as SASEGT. The CDR3 spans 14 residues.

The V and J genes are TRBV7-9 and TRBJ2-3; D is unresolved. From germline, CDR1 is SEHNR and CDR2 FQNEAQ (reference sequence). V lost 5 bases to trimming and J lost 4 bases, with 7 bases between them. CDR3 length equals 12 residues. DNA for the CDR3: TGTGCCAGCAGCCCGCGTTCAGATACGCAGTATTTT. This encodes CASSPRSDTQYF.

The CDR3 loop is CASSLAGQGFGEQYF. CDR3 bases: TGTGCCAGCAGCTTGGCGGGACAGGGATTTGGCGAGCAGTACTTC. V is TRBV5-4 and J is TRBJ2-7; the match to TRBD1 covers 9 bases. Germline assignment: CDR1 SGHNT and CDR2 YYREEE (reference sequence). Unmatched junction bases numbered 7, after V lost 0 bases and J lost 6 bases. This CDR3 is 15 amino acids long.